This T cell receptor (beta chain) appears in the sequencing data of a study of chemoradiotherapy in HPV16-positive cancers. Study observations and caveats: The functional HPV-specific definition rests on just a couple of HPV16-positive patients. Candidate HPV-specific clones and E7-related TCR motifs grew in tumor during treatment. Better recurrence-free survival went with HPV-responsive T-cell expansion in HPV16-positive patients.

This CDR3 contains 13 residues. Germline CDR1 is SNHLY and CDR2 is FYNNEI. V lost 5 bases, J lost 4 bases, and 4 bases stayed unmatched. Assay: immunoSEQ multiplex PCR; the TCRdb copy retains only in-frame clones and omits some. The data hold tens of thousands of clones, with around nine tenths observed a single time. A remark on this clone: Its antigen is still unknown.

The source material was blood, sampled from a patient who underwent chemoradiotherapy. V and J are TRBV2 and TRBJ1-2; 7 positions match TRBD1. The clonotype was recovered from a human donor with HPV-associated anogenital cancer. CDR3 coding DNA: TGTGCCAGCAGTTCCGGGACAGCCTATGGCTACACCTTC. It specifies CASSSGTAYGYTF. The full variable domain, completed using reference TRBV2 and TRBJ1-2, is EPEVTQTPSHQVTQMGQEVILRCVPISNHLYFYWYRQILGQKVEFLVSFYNNEISEKSEIFDDQFSVERPDGSNFTLKIRSTKLEDSAMYFCASSSGTAYGYTFGSGTRLTVV.